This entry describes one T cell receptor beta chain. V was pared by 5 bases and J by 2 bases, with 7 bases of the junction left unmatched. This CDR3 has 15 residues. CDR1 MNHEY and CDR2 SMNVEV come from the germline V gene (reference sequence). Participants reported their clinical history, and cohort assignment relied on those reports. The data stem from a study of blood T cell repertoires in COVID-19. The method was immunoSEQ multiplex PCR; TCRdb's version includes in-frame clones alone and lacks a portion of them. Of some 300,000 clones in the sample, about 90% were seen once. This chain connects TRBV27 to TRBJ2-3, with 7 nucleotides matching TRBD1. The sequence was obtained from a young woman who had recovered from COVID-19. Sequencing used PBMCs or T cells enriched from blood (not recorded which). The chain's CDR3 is CASSKGGTYTDTQYF. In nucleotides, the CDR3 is TGTGCCAGCAGTAAAGGGGGCACCTACACAGATACGCAGTATTTT.